These 28 T cell receptor beta chains share one sample of origin, sequenced in a study of T cell repertoires in cytomegalovirus infection. TCRdb reprocessed the reads with MiXCR, giving one entry per CDR3 protein. The repertoire holds tens of thousands of distinct CDR3 sequences, under 5% seen once, with about 22% in the top ten. Sequenced: PBMCs. The receptors shown here come from a human donor in good health (CMV status not recorded). Some clones in this sample may be carry-over from other donors' samples.

On this clonotype: This may stem from a read error, because a much larger clone lies one nucleotide away. J is TRBJ1-5 and V is TRBV6-2 or TRBV6-3; 7 nucleotides align to TRBD1. This CDR3 comprises 15 residues. Germline V gene lookup returns CDR1 MNHEY and CDR2 SVGEGT. The V gene end was trimmed by 6 bases and the J gene end by 2 bases; junction bases not matched to a gene: 7. CDR3 bases: TGTGCCAGCAGACAGACAGGGTACGGCAATCAGCCCCAGCATTTT. Protein: CASRQTGYGNQPQHF.

This clonotype appeared many times. The V gene is TRBV7-2, the J gene TRBJ2-5; 9 bases fit TRBD1. This CDR3 is 14 amino acids long. V gave up 4 bases and J gave up 5 bases; unmatched junction bases: 5. Germline V gives CDR1 SGHTA, CDR2 FQGNSA. The CDR3 sequence is CASSSTGGRETQYF. The CDR3 DNA follows: TGTGCCAGCAGCTCTACAGGGGGCCGGGAGACCCAGTACTTC. The complete variable domain, with remaining parts taken from reference TRBV7-2 and TRBJ2-5, reads GAGVSQSPSNKVTEKGKDVELRCDPISGHTALYWYRQSLGQGLEFLIYFQGNSAPDKSGLPSDRFSAERTGGSVSTLTIQRTQQEDSAVYLCASSSTGGRETQYFGPGTRLLVL.

Ten or more counts support this clonotype. The chain recombines TRBV7-2 with TRBJ2-7; TRBD2 matches at 13 bases. V lost 5 bases, J lost 4 bases, and 5 bases stayed unmatched. CDR3 length equals 15 residues. CDR1 SGHTA and CDR2 FQGNSA come from the germline V gene. The CDR3 protein is CASSPTSGRAYEQYF. The DNA for the CDR3 is TGTGCCAGCAGCCCTACTAGCGGGAGGGCGTACGAGCAGTACTTC.

This clonotype has ten or more counts. The chain combines TRBV7-9 with TRBJ2-2; 9 positions agree with TRBD2. The length of the CDR3 is 16 residues. Per the germline V gene, CDR1 is SEHNR and CDR2 is FQNEAQ (reference sequence). The ends lost 3 bases at V and 4 bases at J; junction bases unmatched: 6. The CDR3 coding sequence is TGTGCCAGCAGCTTTCAGCGGGGGGTGTCCACCGGGGAGCTGTTTTTT. Amino acids: CASSFQRGVSTGELFF.

This clonotype has a count of ten or more. The genes are TRBV7-2 and TRBJ2-3; tentative D call: TRBD2 (6 bases). The V gene lost 1 base and the J gene lost 11 bases, with 22 bases spanning the gap. The germline V gene has CDR1 SGHTA and CDR2 FQGNSA. The CDR3 consists of 16 residues. This CDR3 is CASSLEWRAGREQQYF. The CDR3 coding sequence is TGTGCCAGCAGCTTAGAGTGGCGGGCGGGACGAGAGCAGCAGTATTTT.

This clonotype has at least ten counts. The chain joins TRBV2 to TRBJ2-1; 8 bases are shared with TRBD2. This CDR3 has 13 amino acids. V dropped 7 bases and J dropped 4; count of bases not matched to a gene: 3. Germline CDR1 reads SNHLY; CDR2 reads FYNNEI. Here the CDR3 DNA reads TGTGCCAGCATGGGCGGGAGGTACAATGAGCAGTTCTTC. Protein: CASMGGRYNEQFF.

In this sample, this clonotype turned up many times. The chain joins TRBV7-8 to TRBJ1-2, with a weak D call TRBD1 (6 bases). CDR1 is SGHVS and CDR2 is FQNEAQ in the germline V gene. V was trimmed by 2 bases and J by 1 base, leaving 14 bases between them. The CDR3 consists of 16 residues. CDR3 DNA sequence: TGTGCCAGCAGCTTAATTCGCGGACAGAATAACTATGGCTACACCTTC. Protein: CASSLIRGQNNYGYTF.

This clonotype has a count of ten or more. This rearrangement joins TRBV7-2 to TRBJ1-2; D unresolved. CDR1 is SGHTA, CDR2 FQGNSA, per germline. CDR3 size: 11 residues. V gave up 7 bases and J gave up 7 bases, with 10 bases separating them. DNA of the CDR3: TGTGCCAGCACCTCGAATCGTGGCTACACCTTC. It translates to CASTSNRGYTF.

This clonotype came up many times. The rearrangement joins TRBV23-1 to TRBJ2-2; D is ambiguous. TRBV23-1 is treated as an ORF (open reading frame) with a function not yet certain. This CDR3 is 16 amino acids long. The ends were cut back, 2 bases at V and 2 bases at J, with 12 bases in the middle. The DNA for the CDR3 is TGCGCCAGCAGTCAAGGAACCCAGGCAAACACCGGGGAGCTGTTTTTT. It yields the protein CASSQGTQANTGELFF.

This clonotype has a count of ten or more. The chain has TRBV11-3 and TRBJ1-2; unclear D gene. CDR1 and CDR2 from the germline V gene are SGHNT and YENEEA. This CDR3 is 13 amino acids long. Trimming left V 3 bases short and J 2 bases short, with 7 bases between. The CDR3 DNA is TGTGCCAGCAGCTTGAATACAAACTATGGCTACACCTTC. Residues: CASSLNTNYGYTF. The full variable domain, completed using reference TRBV11-3 and TRBJ1-2, is EAGVVQSPRYKIIEKKQPVAFWCNPISGHNTLYWYLQNLGQGPELLIRYENEEAVDDSQLPKDRFSAERLKGVDSTLKIQPAELGDSAVYLCASSLNTNYGYTFGSGTRLTVV.

This clonotype occurred many times. The chain links TRBV14 to TRBJ2-1; D uncertain. From germline, CDR1 is SGHDN and CDR2 FVKESK. With 1 base removed from V and 6 bases from J, the gap between germline ends came to 10 bases. The CDR3 runs 14 residues. Here the CDR3 DNA reads TGTGCCAGCAGCCAAGCGATTCCTCCCAATGAGCAGTTCTTC. Protein sequence: CASSQAIPPNEQFF.

This clonotype was observed many times. This chain connects TRBV20-1 to TRBJ2-3; D is perhaps TRBD2 (6 bases). The V end was cut by 3 bases, the J end by 1 base, with 11 bases between. This CDR3 spans 14 amino acids. Germline V CDR1 and CDR2: DFQATT, SNEGSKA (reference sequence). CDR3 amino acids: CSASRGEGTDTQYF. The DNA for the CDR3 is TGCAGTGCTAGTCGAGGGGAGGGCACAGATACGCAGTATTTT.

This clonotype was picked up many times. The chain employs TRBV7-2 and TRBJ2-1, with 9 bases that match TRBD2. This CDR3 has 14 residues. Germline V gives CDR1 SGHTA, CDR2 FQGNSA. Losses at the gene ends were 1 base for V and 7 bases for J; bases not matched to a gene: 2. This CDR3 is CASSLDSGGNEQFF. For the CDR3, the DNA is TGTGCCAGCAGCTTAGATAGCGGGGGAAATGAGCAGTTCTTC.

This clonotype has a count of ten or more. V usage is TRBV7-4 and J usage is TRBJ2-2; D is unresolved. The CDR3 covers 14 residues. The V and J ends lost 6 bases and 1 base respectively, with 9 bases between them. Germline CDR1 reads SGHVT; CDR2 reads SQSDAQ. The CDR3 sequence is CASRTSVNTGELFF. CDR3 DNA sequence: TGTGCCAGCAGAACCTCGGTGAACACCGGGGAGCTGTTTTTT.

This clonotype was picked up many times. This chain joins TRBV7-2 and TRBJ2-5; D is unclear. V lost 1 base, J lost 4 bases, and 16 bases lay in between. The CDR3 is 16 residues long. The germline V gene encodes CDR1 SGHTA and CDR2 FQGNSA. The CDR3 region is CASSLDQAMGRETQYF. CDR3 coding DNA: TGTGCCAGCAGCTTAGATCAAGCGATGGGCCGAGAGACCCAGTACTTC.

This clonotype was counted at least ten times. Sequence at one end of the junction differs from germline and may be a read error. The genes are TRBV7-2 and TRBJ2-7, with a tentative D call TRBD1 (6 bases). The germline CDR1 and CDR2 sequences are SGHTA and FQGNSA. The CDR3 is made up of 13 amino acids. The CDR3 sequence is CASSSLRDTSLHF. Written as DNA, the CDR3 is TGTGCCAGCAGCTCCCTACGGGACACTTCGCTACACTTC.

This clonotype was seen ten or more times. The chain recombines TRBV7-2 with TRBJ1-1; D is uncertain. Trimming removed 3 bases at V and 4 bases at J, with 12 bases between. The germline gives CDR1 SGHTA, CDR2 FQGNSA. The CDR3 spans 14 residues. As DNA, the CDR3 is TGTGCCAGCAGCTTGAATTATCCCGGCACTGAAGCTTTCTTT. The encoded protein is CASSLNYPGTEAFF.

This clonotype was seen ten or more times. The chain recombines TRBV7-2 with TRBJ1-3, with D possibly TRBD1 on 6 matching bases. Trimming removed 1 base from V and 4 bases from J, with 11 bases in between. This CDR3 is 15 amino acids long. Germline V gene sequence: CDR1 SGHTA, CDR2 FQGNSA. The CDR3 loop reads CASSLVGAVGNTIYF. CDR3 DNA: TGTGCCAGCAGCTTAGTGGGGGCGGTGGGAAACACCATATATTTT.

There are many counts of this clonotype. The chain employs TRBV7-8 and TRBJ2-3; D not certain. Trimming pared 4 bases from V and 0 bases from J, leaving 17 bases between. CDR1 and CDR2 (germline): SGHVS, FQNEAQ. The CDR3 runs 17 residues. CDR3 sequence reads: CASSSPGKPPSTDTQYF. CDR3 in DNA: TGTGCCAGCAGCTCGCCTGGGAAACCGCCTAGCACAGATACGCAGTATTTT. The full variable domain, in which reference TRBV7-8 and TRBJ2-3 provide the parts outside the CDR3, is GAGVSQSPRYKVAKRGQDVALRCDPISGHVSLFWYQQALGQGPEFLTYFQNEAQLDKSGLPSDRFFAERPEGSVSTLKIQRTQQEDSAVYLCASSSPGKPPSTDTQYFGPGTRLTVL.

This clonotype was counted a single time. The chain recombines TRBV7-2 with TRBJ2-5; D possibly corresponds to TRBD1 (6 bases). The CDR3 runs to 14 residues. CDR1 and CDR2 (germline): SGHTA, FQGNSA. The ends were cut back, 4 bases at V and 5 bases at J, with 14 bases in the middle. This chain's CDR3 is CASSSPRGRETQYF. The CDR3 DNA follows: TGTGCCAGCAGCTCCCCCAGGGGCCGGGAGACCCAGTACTTC.

This clonotype was observed many times. The chain uses TRBV7-2 and TRBJ1-1; D gene uncertain. Trimming shortened V by 0 bases and J by 1 base, and 9 bases separated the two germline ends. The length of the CDR3 is 15 residues. In germline, CDR1 is SGHTA, CDR2 FQGNSA. In DNA, the CDR3 is TGTGCCAGCAGCTTAGCGCCGCGGGGGAACACTGAAGCTTTCTTT. Its translation is CASSLAPRGNTEAFF. Based on the CDR3 plus reference TRBV7-2 and TRBJ1-1, the full variable domain is GAGVSQSPSNKVTEKGKDVELRCDPISGHTALYWYRQSLGQGLEFLIYFQGNSAPDKSGLPSDRFSAERTGGSVSTLTIQRTQQEDSAVYLCASSLAPRGNTEAFFGQGTRLTVV.

The V call is TRBV20-1, the J call TRBJ2-7, with a possible D match to TRBD2 (5 bases). The length of the CDR3 is 11 residues. CDR1 is DFQATT and CDR2 is SNEGSKA in the germline V gene (reference sequence). The germline V and J ends were trimmed by 7 bases and 5 bases, with 12 bases remaining between them. CDR3 in amino acids: CSGWGAHEQYF. The CDR3, as DNA: TGCAGTGGTTGGGGAGCCCACGAGCAGTACTTC.

There are a few counts of this clonotype. V and J are TRBV7-2 and TRBJ2-2; possible D gene TRBD2, 5 bases. The V end lost 1 base, the J end lost 5 bases, and 14 bases lay between the germline ends. Germline V lookup: CDR1 SGHTA, CDR2 FQGNSA. The CDR3 sequence is 16 residues long. The CDR3 spells CASSLEGRRRTGELFF. Written as DNA, the CDR3 is TGTGCCAGCAGCTTAGAGGGCAGGAGGAGGACCGGGGAGCTGTTTTTT.

This clonotype was recorded at least ten times. The gene calls are TRBV7-8 and TRBJ2-7; 12 nucleotides line up with TRBD2. The germline V gene encodes CDR1 SGHVS and CDR2 FQNEAQ. With V trimmed by 3 bases and J by 3 bases, 3 bases remained unmatched. There are 15 residues in the CDR3. The CDR3 bases are TGTGCCAGCAGCTTCGGGACTAGCGGGCGCTACGAGCAGTACTTC. Translating gives CASSFGTSGRYEQYF.

This clonotype was observed at least ten times. The CDR3: CASRQGGGPSTDTQYF. The CDR3 DNA reads TGTGCCAGCAGACAGGGGGGGGGGCCTAGCACAGATACGCAGTATTTT. This chain links TRBV7-2 with TRBJ2-3; weak D call: TRBD1 (8 bases). From germline, CDR1 is SGHTA and CDR2 FQGNSA. V lost 6 bases to trimming and J lost 0 bases, with 16 bases between them. The CDR3 is 16 amino acids.

This clonotype appeared many times. The rearrangement uses TRBV11-2 and TRBJ1-5, with D perhaps matching TRBD1 (6 bases). The CDR3 has 15 residues. The germline V and J ends were trimmed by 1 base and 11 bases, with 18 bases remaining between them. From germline, CDR1 is SGHAT and CDR2 FQNNGV. CDR3 DNA sequence: TGTGCCAGCAGCTTAGGCCCTGGACAGTTCTCGGCCCAGCATTTT. Encoded protein: CASSLGPGQFSAQHF.

This clonotype was counted ten times or more. The chain carries TRBV7-9 and TRBJ2-1; 12 nucleotides line up with TRBD2. CDR1 SEHNR and CDR2 FQNEAQ come from the germline V gene (reference sequence). This CDR3 region has 16 residues. After removal of 5 bases from V and 7 bases from J, the junction contained 9 bases not matched to a gene. In DNA, the CDR3 is TGTGCCAGCAGCGCCAGACTAGCGGGAGTTCTAAATGAGCAGTTCTTC. This translates into CASSARLAGVLNEQFF.

This clonotype was counted at least ten times. The CDR3 DNA reads TGTGCCAGCAGCAGCCAGGGACTCGGAAGTCGAGATACGCAGTATTTT. This sequence encodes CASSSQGLGSRDTQYF. The chain links TRBV6-2 or TRBV6-3 to TRBJ2-3, with D maybe TRBD2 (6 bases). This CDR3 comprises 16 residues. Germline CDR1 reads MNHEY; CDR2 reads SVGEGT. Trimming took off 6 bases at V and 5 bases at J, with 21 bases between the two ends.